The rows below give T cell receptor beta chains drawn from one sample of a study of T cell responses to AZD1222 COVID-19 vaccine. Measured with immunoSEQ multiplex PCR; TCRdb has only the in-frame clones, and not every one. The sample yields some 120,000 clones, 70% to 90% seen once. The specimen comprised peripheral blood, sampled on day 0 of AZD1222 vaccination. These TCRs come from an adult in good health. CDR3s leave out the opening cysteine and the closing phenylalanine or tryptophan. D genes are given only for firm matches.

v_call,j_call,d_call,cdr3_aa
TRBV10-1,TRBJ2-7,TRBD1,ASSWATDRDEQY
TRBV10-3,TRBJ1-1,.,AISESVNTEAF
TRBV18,TRBJ2-3,.,ASSPKVFRADTQY
TRBV12-3/TRBV12-4,TRBJ1-2,.,ASTPDSVYGYT
TRBV7-9,TRBJ1-2,.,ASSSYRDGYT
TRBV11-1,TRBJ1-1,.,ASSDSLNTEAF
TRBV6-4,TRBJ2-1,TRBD2,ASSDPLIAGGNEQF
TRBV9,TRBJ2-1,TRBD2,ASSVTSGLNEQF
TRBV28,TRBJ1-1,.,ASRTTGEAF
TRBV9,TRBJ1-1,TRBD1,ASSPGQGMEAF
TRBV3-1/TRBV3-2,TRBJ2-5,.,ASSQRIWGDQETQY
TRBV9,TRBJ1-6,TRBD1,ASSEQTGGSPLH
TRBV19,TRBJ1-5,.,ASSIVGGGRVQPQH
TRBV12-3/TRBV12-4,TRBJ1-2,.,ASSYRGSYGYT
TRBV9,TRBJ1-3,.,ASSVAGSSGNTIY
TRBV6-1,TRBJ1-3,.,ASSEARAFSGNTIY
TRBV5-4,TRBJ2-3,TRBD2,ASSFAGTSGGGTQY
TRBV6-1,TRBJ1-5,.,ASSETRPQH
TRBV6-5,TRBJ1-1,.,ASSYPTGTEAF
TRBV27,TRBJ2-5,TRBD1,ASSLLGTGGETQY
TRBV4-1,TRBJ1-6,TRBD1,ASSQDRYRQGNSPLH
TRBV2,TRBJ2-2,.,ASRVQRGNTGELF
TRBV10-3,TRBJ1-1,.,AISSRGDTEAF
TRBV27,TRBJ1-6,.,ASTSRGPYNSPLH
TRBV4-1,TRBJ2-7,TRBD2,ASSQIPGGDPYEQY
TRBV30,TRBJ1-1,TRBD1,AWSIVRGRRTEAF
TRBV7-2,TRBJ2-1,.,ASSLAINNEQF
TRBV19,TRBJ1-2,.,ASSPGTVIFGYT
TRBV9,TRBJ2-2,.,ASSVGRPGTGELF
TRBV9,TRBJ2-3,TRBD2,ASSVSGGAPDTQY
TRBV7-9,TRBJ2-6,.,ASSLGRPRRPGANVLT
TRBV30,TRBJ2-1,.,AWSRTANEQF
TRBV4-1,TRBJ1-2,TRBD1,ASSHWTGERGYT
TRBV6-2/TRBV6-3,TRBJ2-5,.,ASSYSASAQRQQETQY
TRBV2,TRBJ1-6,.,ASSERTAFYNSPLH
TRBV4-2,TRBJ1-2,TRBD1,ASSQNQGGTGYGYT
TRBV10-3,TRBJ1-1,.,AISESMAEAF
TRBV30,TRBJ1-1,.,AWRQGYDTEAF
TRBV6-5,TRBJ2-3,.,ASSLGVTDTQY
TRBV10-3,TRBJ1-5,TRBD1,AITETGDNQPQH
TRBV2,TRBJ1-2,.,ASSEGQVYGYT
TRBV3-1/TRBV3-2,TRBJ1-1,.,ASRLQTGNTEAF
TRBV5-4,TRBJ2-1,TRBD2,ASSLRGGRDNEQF
TRBV19,TRBJ2-6,TRBD1,ASSTRGHGANVLT
TRBV5-1,TRBJ1-2,TRBD1,ASSENRGRIYGYT
TRBV2,TRBJ2-1,.,ASSEVYNGEQF
TRBV27,TRBJ1-2,TRBD1,ASRPTWMTGAYGYT
TRBV5-1,TRBJ2-3,.,ASSLGADTQY
TRBV30,TRBJ2-7,TRBD1,AWIAGTASYEQY
TRBV19,TRBJ2-7,.,ATLAGAEQY
TRBV19,TRBJ2-2,TRBD2,ASRIYLRGVSTGELF
TRBV4-3,TRBJ2-7,TRBD1,ASSQGRTGGGYEQY
TRBV5-4,TRBJ1-1,.,ASSLGLGNTEAF